One sample yielded the 3 T cell receptor beta chains listed below, sequenced in a study of radiotherapy plus CTLA-4 blockade in lung cancer. Data came from immunoSEQ multiplex PCR; TCRdb stores just in-frame clones and leaves some out. This repertoire shows around 95,000 clones, 83% found once; its top ten account for 0.65% to 1%. Specimen: peripheral blood, collected from a patient treated with radiotherapy plus ipilimumab. The receptors originated from a human donor with non-small cell lung cancer who had stable disease on radiotherapy plus ipilimumab.

In this sample, this clone turned up once. This chain uses TRBV2 with TRBJ1-4; D possibly corresponds to TRBD1 (5 bases). The CDR3 is 15 residues long. CDR1 is SNHLY and CDR2 is FYNNEI in the germline V gene. The germline V and J ends were trimmed by 4 bases and 4 bases, with 13 bases remaining between them. CDR3 coding DNA: TGTGCCAGCAGTGGCTGGGGCGAGAATAATGAAAAACTGTTTTTT. It translates to CASSGWGENNEKLFF.

The chain carries TRBV7-2 and TRBJ2-3, with 12 nucleotides matching TRBD2. The CDR3 is made up of 17 amino acids. Germline CDR1 is SGHTA and CDR2 is FQGNSA. Trimming removed 5 bases from V and 2 bases from J; junction bases left unmatched: 8. The CDR3 DNA reads TGTGCCAGCAGCCCCTATGGACTAGCGGGGACCACAGATACGCAGTATTTT. As protein: CASSPYGLAGTTDTQYF.

The chain employs TRBV6-5 and TRBJ1-1; 8 nucleotides agree with TRBD1. The germline V gene has CDR1 MNHEY and CDR2 SVGAGI. J gave up 5 bases and V 7 bases, and 9 bases lay outside the gene matches. The CDR3 contains 14 residues. The DNA of the CDR3 is TGTGCCAGCAAAATTTCAGGGGGCCAGACTGAAGCTTTCTTT. Its translation: CASKISGGQTEAFF.